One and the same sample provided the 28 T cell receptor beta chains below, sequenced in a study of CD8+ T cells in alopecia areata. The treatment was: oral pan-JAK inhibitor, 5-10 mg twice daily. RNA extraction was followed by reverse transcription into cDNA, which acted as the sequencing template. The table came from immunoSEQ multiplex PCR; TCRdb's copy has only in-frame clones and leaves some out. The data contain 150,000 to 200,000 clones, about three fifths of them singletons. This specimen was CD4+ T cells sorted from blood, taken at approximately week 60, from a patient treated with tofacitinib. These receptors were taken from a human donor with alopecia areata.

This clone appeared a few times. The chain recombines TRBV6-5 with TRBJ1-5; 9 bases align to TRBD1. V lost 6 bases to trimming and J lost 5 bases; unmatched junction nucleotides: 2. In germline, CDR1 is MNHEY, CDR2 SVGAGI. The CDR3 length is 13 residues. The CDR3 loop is CASSWDRDQPQHF. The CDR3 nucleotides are TGTGCCAGCAGCTGGGACAGGGATCAGCCCCAGCATTTT.

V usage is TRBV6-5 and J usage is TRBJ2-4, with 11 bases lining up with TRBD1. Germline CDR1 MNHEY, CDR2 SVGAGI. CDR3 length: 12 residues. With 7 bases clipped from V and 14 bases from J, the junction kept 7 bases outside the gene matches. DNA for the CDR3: TGTGCCAGCATCTCCGGACAGGGGGCGAAGTACTTC. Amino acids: CASISGQGAKYF.

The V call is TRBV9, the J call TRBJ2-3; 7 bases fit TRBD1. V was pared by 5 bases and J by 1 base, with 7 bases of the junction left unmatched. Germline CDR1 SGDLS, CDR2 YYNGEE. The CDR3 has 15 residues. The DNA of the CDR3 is TGTGCCAGCAGTGAACAACAGGGGCGCACAGATACGCAGTATTTT. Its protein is CASSEQQGRTDTQYF.

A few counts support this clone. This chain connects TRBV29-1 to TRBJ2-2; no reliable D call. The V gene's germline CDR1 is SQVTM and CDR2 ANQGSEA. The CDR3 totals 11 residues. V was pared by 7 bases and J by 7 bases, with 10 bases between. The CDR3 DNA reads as TGCAGCGCAAGGGTAGTCGGGGAGCTGTTTTTT. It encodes CSARVVGELFF.

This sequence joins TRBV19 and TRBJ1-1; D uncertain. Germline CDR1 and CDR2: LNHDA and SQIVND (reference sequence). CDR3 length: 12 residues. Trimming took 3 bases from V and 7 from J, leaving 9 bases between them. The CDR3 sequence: CASSIRSNEAFF. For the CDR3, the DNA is TGTGCCAGTAGTATTCGGTCAAATGAAGCTTTCTTT.

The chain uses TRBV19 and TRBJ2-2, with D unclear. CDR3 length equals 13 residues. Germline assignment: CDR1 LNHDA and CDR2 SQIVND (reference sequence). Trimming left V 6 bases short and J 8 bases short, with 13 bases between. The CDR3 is CASSIFPSGELFF. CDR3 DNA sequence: TGTGCCAGTAGCATTTTCCCCTCGGGGGAGCTGTTTTTT.

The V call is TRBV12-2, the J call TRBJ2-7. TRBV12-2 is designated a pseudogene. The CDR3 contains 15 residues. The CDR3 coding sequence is TGTGCAAGTCGCTTAGACGGGCACAACTCCTACGAGCAGTACTTC. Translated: CASRLDGHNSYEQYF.

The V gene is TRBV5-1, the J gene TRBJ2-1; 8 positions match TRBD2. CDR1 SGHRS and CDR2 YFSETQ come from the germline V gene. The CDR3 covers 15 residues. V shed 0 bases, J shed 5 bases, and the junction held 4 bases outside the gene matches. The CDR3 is CASSLDGGAHNEQFF. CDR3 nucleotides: TGCGCCAGCAGCTTGGACGGGGGGGCTCACAATGAGCAGTTCTTC.

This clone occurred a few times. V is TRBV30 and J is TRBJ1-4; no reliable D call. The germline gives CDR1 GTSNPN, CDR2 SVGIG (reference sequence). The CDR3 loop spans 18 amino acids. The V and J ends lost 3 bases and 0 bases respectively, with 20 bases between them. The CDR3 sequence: CAWSGSGWDPATNEKLFF. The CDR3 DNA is TGTGCCTGGAGCGGTAGCGGATGGGATCCGGCAACTAATGAAAAACTGTTTTTT. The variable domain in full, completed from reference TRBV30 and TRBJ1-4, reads SQTIHQWPATLVQPVGSPLSLECTVEGTSNPNLYWYRQAAGRGLQLLFYSVGIGQISSEVPQNLSASRPQDRQFILSSKKLLLSDSGFYLCAWSGSGWDPATNEKLFFGSGTQLSVL.

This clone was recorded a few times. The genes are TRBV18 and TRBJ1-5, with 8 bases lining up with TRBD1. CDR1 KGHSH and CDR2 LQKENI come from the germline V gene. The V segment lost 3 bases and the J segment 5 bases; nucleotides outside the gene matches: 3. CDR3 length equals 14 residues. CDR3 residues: CASSPGQGDQPQHF. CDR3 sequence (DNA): TGTGCCAGCTCACCTGGACAGGGTGATCAGCCCCAGCATTTT.

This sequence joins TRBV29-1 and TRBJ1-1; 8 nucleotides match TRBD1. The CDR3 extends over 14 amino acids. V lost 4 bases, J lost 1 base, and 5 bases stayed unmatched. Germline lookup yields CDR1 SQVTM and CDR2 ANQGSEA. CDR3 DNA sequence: TGCAGCGTTGTGCCAGGGGGCAGGAACACTGAAGCTTTCTTT. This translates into CSVVPGGRNTEAFF. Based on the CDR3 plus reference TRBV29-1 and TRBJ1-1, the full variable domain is SAVISQKPSRDICQRGTSLTIQCQVDSQVTMMFWYRQQPGQSLTLIATANQGSEATYESGFVIDKFPISRPNLTFSTLTVSNMSPEDSSIYLCSVVPGGRNTEAFFGQGTRLTVV.

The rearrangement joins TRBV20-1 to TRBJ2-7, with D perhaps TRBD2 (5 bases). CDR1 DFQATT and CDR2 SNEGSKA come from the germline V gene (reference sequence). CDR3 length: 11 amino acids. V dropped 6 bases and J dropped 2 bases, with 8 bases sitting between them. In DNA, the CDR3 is TGCAGTGCCGAGAGGGCCTACGAGCAGTACTTC. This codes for CSAERAYEQYF.

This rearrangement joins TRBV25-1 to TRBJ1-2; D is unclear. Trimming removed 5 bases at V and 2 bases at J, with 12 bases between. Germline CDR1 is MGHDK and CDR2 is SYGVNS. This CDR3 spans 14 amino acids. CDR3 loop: CASSSQSTNYGYTF. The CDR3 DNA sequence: TGTGCCAGCAGTTCTCAATCCACAAACTATGGCTACACCTTC.

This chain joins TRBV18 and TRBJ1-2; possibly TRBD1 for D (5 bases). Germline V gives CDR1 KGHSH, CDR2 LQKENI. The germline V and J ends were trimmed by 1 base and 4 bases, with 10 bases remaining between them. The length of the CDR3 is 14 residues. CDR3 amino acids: CASSPRTGSYGYTF. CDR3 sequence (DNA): TGTGCCAGCTCACCACGTACAGGAAGCTATGGCTACACCTTC.

The CDR3 region is CASSKGNQGLEKLFF. The CDR3 DNA reads TGTGCCAGCAGTAAAGGGAACCAGGGCCTAGAAAAACTGTTTTTT. The rearrangement joins TRBV2 to TRBJ1-4; possibly TRBD1 for D (5 bases). Trimming cost V 5 bases and J 8 bases, with 18 bases left between them. Germline V CDR1 and CDR2: SNHLY, FYNNEI. This CDR3 region has 15 residues.

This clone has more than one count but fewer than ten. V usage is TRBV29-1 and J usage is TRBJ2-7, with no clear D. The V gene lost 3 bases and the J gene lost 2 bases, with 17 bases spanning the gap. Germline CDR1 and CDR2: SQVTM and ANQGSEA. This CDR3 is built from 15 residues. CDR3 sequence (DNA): TGCAGCGTTGAGGGCGGCGCGGTGAGTCCCTACGAGCAGTACTTC. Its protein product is CSVEGGAVSPYEQYF.

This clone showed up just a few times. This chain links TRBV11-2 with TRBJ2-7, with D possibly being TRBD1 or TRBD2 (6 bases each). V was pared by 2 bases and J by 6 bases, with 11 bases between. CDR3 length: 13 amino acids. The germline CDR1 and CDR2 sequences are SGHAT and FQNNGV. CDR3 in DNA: TGTGCCAGCAGCTTATGGGGGGCTGGCGAGCAGTACTTC. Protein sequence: CASSLWGAGEQYF.

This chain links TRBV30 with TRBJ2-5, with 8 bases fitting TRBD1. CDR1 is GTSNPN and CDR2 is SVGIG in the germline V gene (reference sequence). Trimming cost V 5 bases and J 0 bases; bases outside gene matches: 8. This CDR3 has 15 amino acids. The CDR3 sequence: CAWGMGQVYQETQYF. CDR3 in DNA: TGTGCCTGGGGAATGGGACAGGTGTACCAAGAGACCCAGTACTTC.

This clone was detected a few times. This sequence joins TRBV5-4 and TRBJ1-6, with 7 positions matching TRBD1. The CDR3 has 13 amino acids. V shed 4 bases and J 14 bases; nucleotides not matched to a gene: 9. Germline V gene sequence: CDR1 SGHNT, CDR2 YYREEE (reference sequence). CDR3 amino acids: CASSRTGSSSLHF. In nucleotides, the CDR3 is TGTGCCAGCAGCCGGACAGGTTCATCCTCCCTCCACTTT.

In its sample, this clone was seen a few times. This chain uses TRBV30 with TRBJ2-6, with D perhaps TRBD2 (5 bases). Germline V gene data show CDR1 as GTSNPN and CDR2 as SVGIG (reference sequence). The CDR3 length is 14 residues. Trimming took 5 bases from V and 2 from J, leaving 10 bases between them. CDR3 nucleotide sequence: TGTGCCTGGGGATGGGGAGCTGGGGCCAACGTCCTGACTTTC. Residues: CAWGWGAGANVLTF.

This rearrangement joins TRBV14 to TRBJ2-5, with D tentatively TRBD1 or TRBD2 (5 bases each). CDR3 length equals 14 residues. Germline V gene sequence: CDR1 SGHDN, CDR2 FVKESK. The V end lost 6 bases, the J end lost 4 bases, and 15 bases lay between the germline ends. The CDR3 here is CASSPGRLGETQYF. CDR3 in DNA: TGTGCCAGCAGTCCAGGGAGATTAGGAGAGACCCAGTACTTC.

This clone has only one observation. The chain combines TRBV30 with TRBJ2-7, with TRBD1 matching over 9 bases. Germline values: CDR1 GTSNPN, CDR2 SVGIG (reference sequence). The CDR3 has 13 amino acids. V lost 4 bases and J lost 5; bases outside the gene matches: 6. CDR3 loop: CAWTSTGGHEQYF. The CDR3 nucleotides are TGTGCCTGGACCTCGACAGGGGGACACGAGCAGTACTTC.

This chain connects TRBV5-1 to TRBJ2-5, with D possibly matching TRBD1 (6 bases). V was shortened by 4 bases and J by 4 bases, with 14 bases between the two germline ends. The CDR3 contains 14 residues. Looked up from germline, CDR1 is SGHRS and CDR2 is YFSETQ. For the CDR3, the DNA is TGCGCCAGCAGCACCCGACAGGCTGGAGAGACCCAGTACTTC. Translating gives CASSTRQAGETQYF.

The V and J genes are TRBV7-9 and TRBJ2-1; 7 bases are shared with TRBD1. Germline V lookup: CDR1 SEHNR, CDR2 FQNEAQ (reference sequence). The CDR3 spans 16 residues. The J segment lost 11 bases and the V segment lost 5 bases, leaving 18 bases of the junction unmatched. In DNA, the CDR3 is TGTGCCAGCAGCCCCGGACAGGTGTTGGGCGGAGGAAAGCAGTTCTTC. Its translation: CASSPGQVLGGGKQFF.

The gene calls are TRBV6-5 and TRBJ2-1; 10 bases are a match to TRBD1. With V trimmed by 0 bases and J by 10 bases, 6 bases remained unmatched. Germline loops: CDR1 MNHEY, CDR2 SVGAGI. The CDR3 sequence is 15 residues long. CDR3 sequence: CASSYSGQGSREQFF. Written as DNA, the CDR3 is TGTGCCAGCAGTTACTCGGGACAGGGGTCAAGGGAGCAGTTCTTC.

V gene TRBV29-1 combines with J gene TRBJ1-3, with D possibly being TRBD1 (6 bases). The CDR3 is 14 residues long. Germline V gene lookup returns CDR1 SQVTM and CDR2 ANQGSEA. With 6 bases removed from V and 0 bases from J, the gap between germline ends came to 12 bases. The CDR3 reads CSVGGRNSGNTIYF. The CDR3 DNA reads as TGCAGCGTGGGGGGCCGGAACTCTGGAAACACCATATATTTT. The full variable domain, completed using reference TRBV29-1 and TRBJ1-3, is SAVISQKPSRDICQRGTSLTIQCQVDSQVTMMFWYRQQPGQSLTLIATANQGSEATYESGFVIDKFPISRPNLTFSTLTVSNMSPEDSSIYLCSVGGRNSGNTIYFGEGSWLTVV.

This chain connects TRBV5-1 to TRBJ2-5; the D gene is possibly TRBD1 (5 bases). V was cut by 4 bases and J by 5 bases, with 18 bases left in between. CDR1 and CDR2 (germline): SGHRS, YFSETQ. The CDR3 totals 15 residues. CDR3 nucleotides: TGCGCCAGCAGCGGGGCAGGGCGTAGAGACGAGACCCAGTACTTC. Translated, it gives CASSGAGRRDETQYF.

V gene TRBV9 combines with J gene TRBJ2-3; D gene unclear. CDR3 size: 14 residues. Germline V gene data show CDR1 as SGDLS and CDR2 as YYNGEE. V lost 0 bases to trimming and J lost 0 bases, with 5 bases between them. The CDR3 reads CASSVGPSTDTQYF. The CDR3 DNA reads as TGTGCCAGCAGCGTAGGCCCGAGCACAGATACGCAGTATTTT.